Listed here is a single TCR beta chain. The study recruited people aged roughly 18 to 95 years across about 25 US areas. The sample originates from a study of blood T cell repertoires in COVID-19. Overall study context: Collection of acute and convalescent COVID-19 samples took place in the United States, Italy and Spain.

In germline, CDR1 is MNHEY, CDR2 SVGEGT. This CDR3 has 15 residues. Trimming removed 2 bases at V and 5 bases at J, with 14 bases between. Source study methods: Estimates of nucleated cell counts were drawn from the amplification of reference gene primers. This table comes from immunoSEQ multiplex PCR, and its TCRdb copy is limited to in-frame clones, with some not included. The D gene and trimming were derived from the DNA, and the V and J assignments and clone size from that table. The sample comprises around 250,000 clones, 86% of which are singletons, and roughly 2% rests with the top ten. The TCR was taken from a woman between 50 and 59 years old who had recovered from COVID-19. Sequenced material: PBMCs or T cells enriched from blood (not recorded which). This chain links TRBV6-2 or TRBV6-3 with TRBJ2-3, with D perhaps matching TRBD2 (5 bases). In DNA form, the CDR3 reads TGTGCCAGCAGTTACGGGGTTATCCGGGGAGATACGCAGTATTTT. Its protein product is CASSYGVIRGDTQYF.